The source of this T cell receptor (beta chain) is a study of blood T cell repertoires in COVID-19. The method was immunoSEQ multiplex PCR; TCRdb's version includes in-frame clones alone and lacks a portion of them. This sample has over 250,000 clones, with about 89% found just once. Germline-derived CDR1 and CDR2 are SGDLS and YYNGEE. V was trimmed by 2 bases and J by 3 bases, leaving 9 bases between them. The CDR3 contains 14 residues. The V gene is TRBV9, the J gene TRBJ2-1; D possibly corresponds to TRBD1 (6 bases). The sequenced sample consisted of peripheral blood. The receptor was derived from a woman aged 55-70 years with acute or convalescent COVID-19. The CDR3 DNA follows: TGTGCCAGCAGCGTGACAGGTATCTACAATGAGCAGTTCTTC. Translation: CASSVTGIYNEQFF.